Listed here are 5 T cell receptor beta chains from one sample, sequenced in a study of T cells in Graves' hyperthyroidism and ophthalmopathy. Authors of the study amplified TCR beta CDR3 regions from RNA transcripts. An initial round of RT-PCR targeting the TCR CDR3 relied on the HTBI primer set. TCRdb analysed the multiplex PCR reads with MiXCR anew, one entry per CDR3 protein. The sample holds about 710,000 distinct CDR3 sequences, less than 20% seen once. The sequenced material came from blood. The receptors were sampled from a man aged 18 to 30 with Graves' hyperthyroidism.

There are a few counts of this clonotype. The J gene is TRBJ1-2, the V gene TRBV3-1; D unresolved. V lost 5 bases, J lost 7 bases, and 14 bases lay in between. Germline V gives CDR1 LGHDT, CDR2 YNNKEL (reference sequence). CDR3 length: 13 amino acids. The CDR3 spells CASSSMEASGYTF. In nucleotides, the CDR3 is TGTGCCAGCAGCTCGATGGAAGCAAGTGGCTACACCTTC.

The CDR3 bases are TGTGCCAGCAGCCAAGATAATCCCAATAATCAGCCCCAGCATTTT. Protein product: CASSQDNPNNQPQHF. The chain carries TRBV4-2 and TRBJ1-5; D is undetermined. The CDR3 runs to 15 residues. The germline V gene encodes CDR1 LGHNA and CDR2 YNFKEQ. V shed 0 bases and J shed 4 bases, with 10 bases lying between them.

This clonotype was counted at least ten times. The genes are TRBV6-6 and TRBJ2-7, with a weak D call TRBD2 (6 bases). V gave up 0 bases and J gave up 4 bases, with 13 bases separating them. The germline V gene encodes CDR1 MNHNY and CDR2 SVGAGI (reference sequence). This CDR3 has 15 amino acids. In DNA, the CDR3 is TGTGCCAGCAGTTACTCGGCTAGCGAGGGGTACGAGCAGTACTTC. Translation gives CASSYSASEGYEQYF.

This clonotype was recorded at least ten times. The gene calls are TRBV28 and TRBJ2-5; either TRBD1 or TRBD2 may fit D (5 bases each). CDR3 length: 16 residues. The germline V gene has CDR1 MDHEN and CDR2 SYDVKM. V gave up 3 bases and J gave up 1 base, with 15 bases separating them. The CDR3 is CASSFFGLGLQETQYF. In nucleotides, the CDR3 is TGTGCCAGCAGTTTTTTCGGACTGGGGCTCCAAGAGACCCAGTACTTC. Combining the CDR3 with reference TRBV28 and TRBJ2-5 gives the whole variable domain DVKVTQSSRYLVKRTGEKVFLECVQDMDHENMFWYRQDPGLGLRLIYFSYDVKMKEKGDIPEGYSVSREKKERFSLILESASTNQTSMYLCASSFFGLGLQETQYFGPGTRLLVL.

This clonotype has at least ten counts. This chain uses TRBV12-3 or TRBV12-4 with TRBJ1-5; D gene unclear. The V end was cut by 2 bases, the J end by 2 bases, with 10 bases between. The CDR3 has 15 amino acids. CDR3 in DNA: TGTGCCAGCAGTTTACCGGTAGTAGGCAATCAGCCCCAGCATTTT. This sequence encodes CASSLPVVGNQPQHF.